Below are 20 T cell receptor beta chains sequenced from a single sample in a study of early T cells in non-severe SARS-CoV-2 infection. TCRdb reprocessed the 5' RACE reads via MiXCR and lists one record per CDR3 protein. The repertoire consists of around 60,000 distinct CDR3 sequences, with around 13% occurring once and the leading ten covering less than 4.5%. The specimen was whole blood. These receptors were taken from an adult who was a healthcare worker with PCR-confirmed SARS-CoV-2 infection or an uninfected control (not recorded which).

As regards this clonotype: A read error may be the cause here, since a much bigger clone is one base away. The chain uses TRBV30 and TRBJ2-7, with D perhaps matching TRBD1 (6 bases). Germline V gene data show CDR1 as GTSNPN and CDR2 as SVGIG (reference sequence). V was clipped by 1 base and J by 6 bases, with 10 bases between them. The CDR3 loop spans 12 amino acids. CDR3: CAWSDSGVEQYF. The CDR3 nucleotides are TGTGCCTGGAGTGACTCAGGGGTCGAGCAGTACTTC.

Ten or more counts support this clonotype. CDR3: CASSLLTSGGAYNEQFF. The DNA for the CDR3 is TGTGCCAGCAGCTTATTGACTAGCGGGGGGGCTTACAATGAGCAGTTCTTC. This chain joins TRBV7-2 and TRBJ2-1; 14 nucleotides align to TRBD2. V shed 2 bases, J shed 4 bases, and the junction held 4 bases outside the gene matches. CDR3 length equals 17 residues. Germline V gives CDR1 SGHTA, CDR2 FQGNSA.

This clonotype was counted at least ten times. V is TRBV2 and J is TRBJ2-1, with D unresolved. The V and J ends lost 7 bases and 7 bases respectively, with 20 bases between them. The germline V gene encodes CDR1 SNHLY and CDR2 FYNNEI. This CDR3 has 15 residues. CDR3 region: CASIWSGHGLNEQFF. In DNA form, the CDR3 reads TGTGCCAGCATTTGGTCTGGTCATGGGTTGAATGAGCAGTTCTTC. The variable domain in full, with the rest retrieved from reference TRBV2 and TRBJ2-1, is EPEVTQTPSHQVTQMGQEVILRCVPISNHLYFYWYRQILGQKVEFLVSFYNNEISEKSEIFDDQFSVERPDGSNFTLKIRSTKLEDSAMYFCASIWSGHGLNEQFFGPGTRLTVL.

This clonotype was observed many times. V and J are TRBV10-2 and TRBJ1-5; tentative D call: TRBD1 (6 bases). Looked up from germline, CDR1 is WSHSY and CDR2 is SAAADI. The CDR3 runs 16 residues. V lost 7 bases to trimming and J lost 2 bases, with 18 bases between them. CDR3 in amino acids: CASTGGGRNGNQPQHF. CDR3 DNA: TGCGCCAGCACTGGAGGGGGGCGGAATGGCAATCAGCCCCAGCATTTT.

This clonotype was counted many times. The chain carries TRBV7-2 and TRBJ2-7; D call uncertain. CDR3 size: 14 residues. In germline, CDR1 is SGHTA, CDR2 FQGNSA. With 2 bases removed from V and 2 bases from J, the gap between germline ends came to 10 bases. The CDR3 coding sequence is TGTGCCAGCAGCTTAAAAGCAGCAACCTACGAGCAGTACTTC. This codes for CASSLKAATYEQYF.

There are many counts of this clonotype. The rearrangement links TRBV21-1 to TRBJ2-7; no DNA check was done on the table's D call, TRBD1. TRBV21-1 is a pseudogene locus. The CDR3 has 15 residues. The CDR3 sequence is CASIPPGQDSYEQYF. In DNA, the CDR3 is TGTGCCAGCATTCCTCCGGGACAGGACTCCTACGAGCAGTACTTC.

This clonotype was recorded at least ten times. The gene calls are TRBV3-1 and TRBJ1-1; D remains ambiguous. In germline, CDR1 is LGHDT, CDR2 YNNKEL (reference sequence). V lost 5 bases and J 1 base, leaving 8 bases between the germline ends. The CDR3 sequence is 13 residues long. CDR3 loop: CASSTNPNTEAFF. In nucleotides, the CDR3 is TGTGCCAGCAGCACTAACCCGAACACTGAAGCTTTCTTT.

The chain carries TRBV12-3 or TRBV12-4 and TRBJ2-7; 7 nucleotides line up with TRBD2. This CDR3 is 14 amino acids long. V gave up 6 bases and J gave up 2 bases; unmatched junction bases: 7. CDR3 protein: CASSPGGSAYEQYF. CDR3 bases: TGTGCCAGCAGCCCCGGGGGGTCGGCCTACGAGCAGTACTTC.

The chain employs TRBV12-3 or TRBV12-4 and TRBJ2-1, with TRBD1 identical over 8 bases. This CDR3 contains 15 residues. V lost 7 bases and J lost 9; bases outside the gene matches: 14. The CDR3 DNA follows: TGTGCCAGCAATGCTCAGGGGGCGGCGAGAGTTGAGCAGTTCTTC. It specifies CASNAQGAARVEQFF.

The chain combines TRBV10-3 with TRBJ1-1, with D possibly TRBD1 on 6 matching bases. V shed 10 bases and J shed 0 bases, with 18 bases lying between them. The CDR3 totals 15 residues. Germline CDR1 reads ENHRY; CDR2 reads SYGVKD. The CDR3 DNA reads as TGTGCCACCGGCCGAGAGAGGACAGTGAACACTGAAGCTTTCTTT. As protein: CATGRERTVNTEAFF.

V usage is TRBV18 and J usage is TRBJ1-2; no definite D call. Trimming pared 2 bases from V and 8 bases from J, leaving 9 bases between. Germline lookup yields CDR1 KGHSH and CDR2 LQKENI. This CDR3 has 12 amino acids. DNA of the CDR3: TGTGCCAGCTCACCAGGGCTGGAGGGCTACACCTTC. This sequence encodes CASSPGLEGYTF.

The V call is TRBV12-3 or TRBV12-4, the J call TRBJ2-1, with D tentatively TRBD2 (5 bases). The V end was cut by 3 bases, the J end by 1 base, with 10 bases between. The CDR3 is made up of 15 amino acids. CDR3 in DNA: TGTGCCAGCAGTTTTGGGCTAGCTTCCTACAATGAGCAGTTCTTC. This translates into CASSFGLASYNEQFF.

This clonotype has at least ten counts. V and J are TRBV7-9 and TRBJ2-7; perhaps TRBD1 as D (6 bases). Trimming stripped 2 bases from V and 3 bases from J, with 17 bases between. The CDR3 loop spans 16 amino acids. Germline CDR1 and CDR2: SEHNR and FQNEAQ (reference sequence). CDR3 amino acids: CASSLRDTLLDYEQYF. The CDR3 DNA sequence: TGTGCCAGCAGCTTAAGGGACACACTCCTTGACTACGAGCAGTACTTC.

This clonotype was picked up many times. The rearrangement uses TRBV4-2 and TRBJ2-5, with 11 bases lining up with TRBD2. V lost 1 base to trimming and J lost 1 base; unmatched junction nucleotides: 2. The CDR3 is 16 residues long. Germline CDR1 and CDR2: LGHNA and YNFKEQ. For the CDR3, the DNA is TGTGCCAGCAGCCAAGGGACTAGCGGGCCCCAAGAGACCCAGTACTTC. It translates to CASSQGTSGPQETQYF.

The rearrangement links TRBV10-3 to TRBJ1-1; D perhaps matches TRBD1 (6 bases). Germline CDR1 reads ENHRY; CDR2 reads SYGVKD. With 4 bases removed from V and 4 bases from J, the gap between germline ends came to 16 bases. The CDR3 contains 15 residues. The CDR3 DNA is TGTGCCATCAGTGCAGAGGACAGTTTGGGCACTGAAGCTTTCTTT. This translates into CAISAEDSLGTEAFF.

A few counts support this clonotype. J is TRBJ2-5 and V is TRBV29-1, with D uncertain. The CDR3 extends over 11 amino acids. Germline CDR1 SQVTM, CDR2 ANQGSEA. The CDR3 here is CTGYSAETQYF. The CDR3 DNA follows: TGCACCGGGTACAGCGCGGAGACCCAGTACTTC. Combining the CDR3 with reference TRBV29-1 and TRBJ2-5 gives the whole variable domain SAVISQKPSRDICQRGTSLTIQCQVDSQVTMMFWYRQQPGQSLTLIATANQGSEATYESGFVIDKFPISRPNLTFSTLTVSNMSPEDSSIYLCTGYSAETQYFGPGTRLLVL.

The chain combines TRBV3-1 with TRBJ2-1, with 10 bases that match TRBD2. This CDR3 comprises 15 residues. CDR1 and CDR2 from the germline V gene are LGHDT and YNNKEL (reference sequence). Trimming at V came to 6 bases and at J to 10 bases, leaving 12 bases not matched to a gene. CDR3: CASSFPSGSFGEQFF. The CDR3 coding sequence is TGTGCCAGCAGTTTCCCTAGCGGGAGCTTCGGGGAGCAGTTCTTC.

J is TRBJ2-5 and V is TRBV7-2; D assignment may be TRBD1 or TRBD2 (5 bases each). V was cut by 0 bases and J by 7 bases, with 15 bases left in between. CDR1 SGHTA and CDR2 FQGNSA come from the germline V gene. The CDR3 consists of 15 residues. The chain's CDR3 is CASSLAPIGARTQYF. The CDR3 bases are TGTGCCAGCAGCTTAGCACCTATCGGGGCCAGGACCCAGTACTTC. Together with reference TRBV7-2 and TRBJ2-5, the CDR3 gives the full variable domain: GAGVSQSPSNKVTEKGKDVELRCDPISGHTALYWYRQSLGQGLEFLIYFQGNSAPDKSGLPSDRFSAERTGGSVSTLTIQRTQQEDSAVYLCASSLAPIGARTQYFGPGTRLLVL.

This clonotype has only a few counts. The chain recombines TRBV11-3 with TRBJ2-2; 8 bases fit TRBD2. Germline V gene lookup returns CDR1 SGHNT and CDR2 YENEEA. The CDR3 length is 16 residues. With V trimmed by 4 bases and J by 7 bases, 11 bases remained unmatched. The CDR3 spells CASSSAGLAGGGELFF. As DNA, the CDR3 is TGTGCCAGCAGCTCCGCCGGACTAGCTGGGGGCGGGGAGCTGTTTTTT.

This clonotype was counted only a few times. The chain joins TRBV7-2 to TRBJ1-5; D is uncertain. Germline lookup yields CDR1 SGHTA and CDR2 FQGNSA. Trimming stripped 2 bases from V and 5 bases from J, with 7 bases between. The CDR3 sequence is 13 residues long. CDR3 DNA sequence: TGTGCCAGCAGCTTATTGAGGGATCAGCCCCAGCATTTT. Protein: CASSLLRDQPQHF.